Each of the 28 T cell receptor beta chains below was sequenced from the same sample in a study of shared clonotypes between healthy human individuals. Clones were read by immunoSEQ multiplex PCR, and TCRdb kept only the in-frame ones, dropping some. The repertoire holds a few million clones, with 93% as singletons. The material sequenced was naive CD4+ T cells from PBMCs. Regarding subset: CD45RA+ positively selected. These receptors all stem from a man in his late teens or twenties in good health. Some clones in this sample may be carry-over from other donors' samples.

The gene calls are TRBV30 and TRBJ2-5; perhaps TRBD1 as D (6 bases). CDR3 size: 14 residues. Germline loops: CDR1 GTSNPN, CDR2 SVGIG (reference sequence). V was trimmed by 2 bases and J by 2 bases, leaving 12 bases between them. The CDR3 sequence is CAWSIDRRQETQYF. The CDR3 DNA reads as TGTGCCTGGAGTATCGACAGGCGTCAAGAGACCCAGTACTTC.

The rearrangement uses TRBV2 and TRBJ2-3; 9 bases align to TRBD2. The V gene's germline CDR1 is SNHLY and CDR2 FYNNEI. Unmatched junction bases numbered 9, after V lost 6 bases and J lost 5 bases. This CDR3 has 15 amino acids. The CDR3 nucleotides read TGTGCCAGCAGCAGTCTAGCGGGAAGGGGAGATACGCAGTATTTT. Its translation: CASSSLAGRGDTQYF.

V and J are TRBV28 and TRBJ2-3; D gene ambiguous. The V and J ends lost 8 bases and 1 base respectively, with 7 bases between them. The germline CDR1 and CDR2 sequences are MDHEN and SYDVKM. The CDR3 is 12 residues long. The CDR3 loop reads CASFSRTDTQYF. CDR3 DNA sequence: TGTGCCAGCTTCAGTCGCACAGATACGCAGTATTTT.

This clone appeared a single time. The chain combines TRBV11-2 with TRBJ2-7; D ambiguous. Germline loops: CDR1 SGHAT, CDR2 FQNNGV. There are 13 residues in the CDR3. The ends were cut back, 5 bases at V and 4 bases at J, with 12 bases in the middle. The CDR3 reads CASSRRSAYEQYF. DNA for the CDR3: TGTGCCAGCAGCCGCCGGAGCGCATACGAGCAGTACTTC.

The V gene is TRBV6-5, the J gene TRBJ2-1; 11 nucleotides line up with TRBD2. Germline values: CDR1 MNHEY, CDR2 SVGAGI. This CDR3 is built from 15 residues. V was clipped by 4 bases and J by 3 bases; unmatched bases: 2. In DNA, the CDR3 is TGTGCCAGCAGTTCACTAGCGGGAGACTACAATGAGCAGTTCTTC. Translation: CASSSLAGDYNEQFF.

The rearrangement joins TRBV5-1 to TRBJ1-1; a weak D match, TRBD1 (5 bases). The CDR3 spans 15 residues. The V end was cut by 3 bases, the J end by 1 base, with 13 bases between. Per the germline V gene, CDR1 is SGHRS and CDR2 is YFSETQ. The CDR3 nucleotides read TGCGCCAGCAGCTCCGGGACGAGCTGGAACACTGAAGCTTTCTTT. This encodes CASSSGTSWNTEAFF.

This chain joins TRBV6-5 and TRBJ2-3, with 7 bases that match TRBD1. The CDR3 loop spans 14 amino acids. Germline V gives CDR1 MNHEY, CDR2 SVGAGI. The V gene end was trimmed by 7 bases and the J gene end by 1 base; junction bases not matched to a gene: 5. In nucleotides, the CDR3 is TGTGCCAGCACCCCAACAGGGGGCACAGATACGCAGTATTTT. It is translated as CASTPTGGTDTQYF.

The V call is TRBV4-1, the J call TRBJ2-1, with a weak D call TRBD2 (6 bases). With 4 bases removed from V and 4 bases from J, the gap between germline ends came to 11 bases. The CDR3 contains 14 residues. CDR1 and CDR2 from the germline V gene are MGHRA and YSYEKL. CDR3 sequence reads: CASSLAGMYNEQFF. The CDR3 DNA is TGCGCCAGCAGCCTGGCGGGGATGTACAATGAGCAGTTCTTC.

To note about this clone: Other nucleotide sequences from this sample produce the same CDR3. This chain connects TRBV5-1 to TRBJ2-5; D not certain. V lost 3 bases to trimming and J lost 1 base, with 4 bases between them. Germline-derived CDR1 and CDR2 are SGHRS and YFSETQ. The CDR3 runs 12 residues. CDR3 sequence: CASSSRQETQYF. The CDR3 nucleotides are TGCGCCAGCAGCTCCCGCCAAGAGACCCAGTACTTC.

As to this clone: This CDR3 is also generated by other DNA sequences in the sample. V usage is TRBV20-1 and J usage is TRBJ2-5; D is ambiguous. V was clipped by 3 bases and J by 5 bases, with 7 bases between them. CDR3 length: 11 amino acids. Germline lookup yields CDR1 DFQATT and CDR2 SNEGSKA (reference sequence). This chain's CDR3 is CSASAEETQYF. The CDR3 bases are TGCAGTGCTAGCGCCGAGGAGACCCAGTACTTC.

This clone was seen just once. The rearrangement links TRBV7-7 to TRBJ2-1; TRBD1 matches at 8 bases. Unmatched junction bases numbered 8, after V lost 5 bases and J lost 5 bases. The CDR3 extends over 15 amino acids. The germline gives CDR1 SSHAT, CDR2 FNYEAQ (reference sequence). The CDR3 nucleotides read TGTGCCAGCAGCAGATCCGGGACAGGAGACAATGAGCAGTTCTTC. This gives the protein CASSRSGTGDNEQFF.

About this clone itself: The identical CDR3 is also encoded by other nucleotide sequences in the sample. The chain uses TRBV28 and TRBJ2-7; the D is unclear. This CDR3 contains 12 residues. V was clipped by 2 bases and J by 4 bases, with 6 bases between them. Germline V gives CDR1 MDHEN, CDR2 SYDVKM. The CDR3 spells CASSLRSYEQYF. The CDR3 DNA reads TGTGCCAGCAGTTTAAGGTCGTACGAGCAGTACTTC.

CDR3 sequence reads: CSAHDRDSTYF. The CDR3 DNA reads as TGCAGTGCACATGACCGGGACTCAACGTACTTC. The chain joins TRBV20-1 to TRBJ2-7; possible D gene TRBD2, 6 bases. V lost 6 bases, J lost 12 bases, and 18 bases lay in between. Germline values: CDR1 DFQATT, CDR2 SNEGSKA (reference sequence). There are 11 residues in the CDR3.

This rearrangement joins TRBV27 to TRBJ2-7; 7 bases agree with TRBD1. The CDR3 consists of 14 residues. Losses at the gene ends were 2 bases for V and 2 bases for J; bases not matched to a gene: 3. CDR1 is MNHEY, CDR2 SMNVEV, per germline (reference sequence). CDR3 residues: CASSLDRVTYEQYF. CDR3 in DNA: TGTGCCAGCAGTTTAGACAGGGTGACCTACGAGCAGTACTTC.

This sequence joins TRBV27 and TRBJ2-3; TRBD1 aligns across 8 bases. The J segment lost 6 bases and the V segment lost 6 bases, leaving 14 bases of the junction unmatched. Germline-derived CDR1 and CDR2 are MNHEY and SMNVEV (reference sequence). This CDR3 comprises 16 residues. The CDR3: CASRVGPDRAEDTQYF. The DNA for the CDR3 is TGTGCCAGCAGGGTAGGGCCGGACAGGGCGGAGGATACGCAGTATTTT.

This clone was seen once. This chain uses TRBV29-1 with TRBJ2-2; TRBD1 aligns across 12 bases. Germline V gene data show CDR1 as SQVTM and CDR2 as ANQGSEA. The CDR3 loop spans 14 amino acids. J lost 5 bases, V lost 6 bases, and 4 bases had no gene match. Here the CDR3 DNA reads TGCAGCGTATTGGGACAGGGGGCTACCGGGGAGCTGTTTTTT. Protein sequence: CSVLGQGATGELFF.

The CDR3 spells CASSEAYGGEKLFF. The CDR3, as DNA: TGTGCCAGCAGTGAAGCCTATGGGGGGGAAAAACTGTTTTTT. The rearrangement joins TRBV2 to TRBJ1-4, with a tentative D call TRBD1 (5 bases). V was clipped by 0 bases and J by 8 bases, with 10 bases between them. Germline loops: CDR1 SNHLY, CDR2 FYNNEI. The CDR3 has 14 amino acids.

The V and J genes are TRBV2 and TRBJ2-5, with TRBD2 matching 8 bases. The CDR3 covers 18 residues. The V gene's germline CDR1 is SNHLY and CDR2 FYNNEI. After removal of 0 bases from V and 0 bases from J, the junction contained 9 bases not matched to a gene. CDR3 protein: CASSEARGGGADQETQYF. The CDR3 DNA follows: TGTGCCAGCAGTGAAGCCCGGGGGGGAGGAGCGGACCAAGAGACCCAGTACTTC.

This clone was found once. CDR3 region: CASSFGGHLALFATNEKLFF. In nucleotides, the CDR3 is TGTGCCAGCAGTTTTGGGGGACATCTGGCTCTGTTTGCAACTAATGAAAAACTGTTTTTT. The V gene is TRBV28, the J gene TRBJ1-4; possibly TRBD1 for D (6 bases). The CDR3 loop spans 20 amino acids. V was clipped by 3 bases and J by 0 bases, with 23 bases between them. Germline CDR1 reads MDHEN; CDR2 reads SYDVKM.

The chain recombines TRBV2 with TRBJ2-2, with 12 bases aligning to TRBD2. Trimming took 6 bases from V and 7 from J; bases not matched to a gene: 12. This CDR3 is built from 17 residues. From germline, CDR1 is SNHLY and CDR2 FYNNEI. The CDR3 loop is CASSELAGGINIGELFF. For the CDR3, the DNA is TGTGCCAGCAGCGAACTAGCGGGAGGTATCAATATCGGGGAGCTGTTTTTT. Full variable domain (outside the CDR3, taken from reference TRBV2 and TRBJ2-2): EPEVTQTPSHQVTQMGQEVILRCVPISNHLYFYWYRQILGQKVEFLVSFYNNEISEKSEIFDDQFSVERPDGSNFTLKIRSTKLEDSAMYFCASSELAGGINIGELFFGEGSRLTVL.

This clone was seen only once. The same CDR3 also results from other DNA sequences found in this sample. The V call is TRBV7-3, the J call TRBJ1-3, with D maybe TRBD1 (5 bases). Trimming left V 2 bases short and J 2 bases short, with 7 bases between. CDR3 length: 14 amino acids. Per the germline V gene, CDR1 is SGHTA and CDR2 is FQGTGA. The CDR3 here is CASSLSGTGNTIYF. In DNA form, the CDR3 reads TGTGCCAGCAGCTTATCAGGGACTGGAAACACCATATATTTT.

The J gene is TRBJ2-7, the V gene TRBV2, with D unresolved. The CDR3 has 12 residues. V lost 7 bases to trimming and J lost 2 bases, with 9 bases between them. Germline CDR1 and CDR2: SNHLY and FYNNEI. CDR3 sequence reads: CASTHDAYEQYF. As DNA, the CDR3 is TGTGCCAGCACGCACGACGCCTACGAGCAGTACTTC.

The chain is built from TRBV4-2 and TRBJ2-1, with a tentative D call TRBD2 (6 bases). This CDR3 spans 16 amino acids. V lost 0 bases, J lost 15 bases, and 24 bases lay in between. Germline CDR1 LGHNA, CDR2 YNFKEQ. CDR3 in amino acids: CASSQDLPAGQPSGFF. CDR3 nucleotides: TGTGCCAGCAGCCAAGATCTACCAGCGGGCCAGCCTTCAGGGTTCTTC.

The chain couples TRBV7-3 to TRBJ2-3; D gene uncertain. Germline-derived CDR1 and CDR2 are SGHTA and FQGTGA. CDR3 length: 14 amino acids. V dropped 0 bases and J dropped 4 bases, with 8 bases sitting between them. In nucleotides, the CDR3 is TGTGCCAGCAGCTTAACGACCGACTCAGATACGCAGTATTTT. Translation gives CASSLTTDSDTQYF.

As for this clone: The same CDR3 is also encoded by other DNA sequences in this sample. This sequence joins TRBV7-9 and TRBJ2-5; D perhaps matches TRBD1 (6 bases). V lost 3 bases and J 3 bases, leaving 8 bases between the germline ends. This CDR3 is built from 13 residues. CDR1 and CDR2 from the germline V gene are SEHNR and FQNEAQ (reference sequence). The CDR3 DNA sequence: TGTGCCAGCAGCTTGCGGACAGAAGAGACCCAGTACTTC. It specifies CASSLRTEETQYF.

The chain couples TRBV10-3 to TRBJ2-5; TRBD2 aligns across 15 bases. The V gene's germline CDR1 is ENHRY and CDR2 SYGVKD. The V segment lost 6 bases and the J segment 5 bases; nucleotides outside the gene matches: 7. The CDR3 extends over 16 amino acids. The CDR3 sequence: CAIRAGLAGGEETQYF. CDR3 nucleotide sequence: TGTGCCATCAGAGCCGGACTAGCGGGAGGGGAGGAGACCCAGTACTTC.

The gene calls are TRBV6-4 and TRBJ2-2; 9 positions agree with TRBD1. V shed 6 bases, J shed 2 bases, and the junction held 7 bases outside the gene matches. The CDR3 spans 16 residues. Germline V gene data show CDR1 as MRHNA and CDR2 as SNTAGT. The CDR3 region is CASRADRGENTGELFF. Written as DNA, the CDR3 is TGTGCCAGCAGGGCAGACAGGGGGGAAAACACCGGGGAGCTGTTTTTT.

This chain connects TRBV2 to TRBJ2-5; 9 nucleotides agree with TRBD2. J gave up 2 bases and V 8 bases, and 6 bases lay outside the gene matches. The CDR3 spans 14 residues. Germline V lookup: CDR1 SNHLY, CDR2 FYNNEI. The CDR3 reads CASPSGRNQETQYF. The DNA of the CDR3 is TGTGCCAGCCCCAGCGGGAGGAATCAAGAGACCCAGTACTTC.